The rows below give T cell receptor beta chains drawn from one sample of a study of metastatic and nonmetastatic thyroid tumors. Using MiXCR, TCRdb re-called clones from the PCR reads. The sample contains 30,000 to 35,000 clones, 25% to 30% of which appear only once. The sample comprised blood. The receptor source for this set is a female donor with papillary thyroid cancer or a benign thyroid nodule (not recorded which). Some clones in this sample may be carry-over from other donors' samples. CDR3s include the opening cysteine and the closing phenylalanine or tryptophan. D genes are given only for firm matches. Part of the rows lack a size; the others show once, few, many or a class for expanded clones.

length | size | J | V | D | DNA | CDR3
16 | - | TRBJ2-5 | TRBV4-1 | TRBD2 | TGCGCCAGCAGCCAAGATCCTTTAGCGGGGGCTGAGACCCAGTACTTC | CASSQDPLAGAETQYF
13 | medium-sized | TRBJ1-6 | TRBV27 | - | TGTGCCAGCAGTCCCGACAGTAATTCACCCCTCCACTTT | CASSPDSNSPLHF
14 | - | TRBJ1-6 | TRBV5-1 | - | TGCGCCAGCAGCTTGGCCGTTCGATATTCACCCCTCCACTTT | CASSLAVRYSPLHF
12 | many | TRBJ2-4 | TRBV27 | - | TGTGCCAGCAGTTCGTTTACGGGGCAGCAGTACTTC | CASSSFTGQQYF
14 | few | TRBJ2-5 | TRBV28 | TRBD1 | TGTGCCAGCAGCAGAACAGGGGGCGGTGAGACCCAGTACTTC | CASSRTGGGETQYF
14 | - | TRBJ1-5 | TRBV10-2 | TRBD1 | TGCGCCACCAGGGGACAGTGGAAAGATCAGCCCCAGCATTTT | CATRGQWKDQPQHF
13 | medium-sized | TRBJ2-2 | TRBV13 | TRBD2 | TGTGCCAGCAGGAATGAGCGGGAAGGGGAGCTGTTTTTT | CASRNEREGELFF
14 | few | TRBJ1-1 | TRBV12-3/TRBV12-4 | - | TGTGCCAGCAGTTTAGTGTTGGTGAACACTGAAGCTTTCTTT | CASSLVLVNTEAFF
16 | many | TRBJ2-1 | TRBV5-1 | TRBD2 | TGCGCCAGCAGCTTGGCCGTGACTAGCGGGAGGTCTGAGCAGTTCTTC | CASSLAVTSGRSEQFF
16 | many | TRBJ2-2 | TRBV4-1 | - | TGCGCCAGCAGCCAAGACCCTAGGGGGGTTCACGGGGAGCTGTTTTTT | CASSQDPRGVHGELFF
16 | - | TRBJ2-1 | TRBV5-4 | TRBD1 | TGTGCCAGCAGCTTGGGAGTCGGGACAGGGGGTAGTGAGCAGTTCTTC | CASSLGVGTGGSEQFF
14 | - | TRBJ1-1 | TRBV28 | - | TGTGCCAGCACACTTAAATCTTCGAACACTGAAGCTTTCTTT | CASTLKSSNTEAFF
15 | few | TRBJ1-2 | TRBV5-4 | - | TGTGCCAGCAGCTTGGATGGGCAGGGGTTTCGAGGCTACACCTTC | CASSLDGQGFRGYTF
15 | many | TRBJ2-2 | TRBV5-4 | TRBD2 | TGTGCCAGCAGCCGACTAGCGGGAGCGACCGGGGAGCTGTTTTTT | CASSRLAGATGELFF
13 | - | TRBJ2-7 | TRBV20-1 | TRBD2 | TGCAGCTCGACTAGCGGGAGTTTCTACGAGCAGTACTTC | CSSTSGSFYEQYF
13 | - | TRBJ2-7 | TRBV28 | - | TGTGCCAGCAGAACAGTACGGGATTACGAGCATTACTTC | CASRTVRDYEHYF
15 | few | TRBJ2-7 | TRBV15 | - | TGTGCCACCAGCATAGATAGGACCGGCAGGGTCGAGCAGTACTTC | CATSIDRTGRVEQYF
13 | - | TRBJ1-5 | TRBV19 | - | TGTGCCAGTAATACGGGGGCGGAACAGCCCCAGCATTTT | CASNTGAEQPQHF
12 | few | TRBJ2-7 | TRBV2 | - | TGTGCCACCACGGCCATACCCTACGAGCAGTACTTC | CATTAIPYEQYF
14 | - | TRBJ2-1 | TRBV11-2 | - | TGTGCCAGCAGCTTAGGTATGCCCCCAGTAAAACAGTTCTTC | CASSLGMPPVKQFF
14 | - | TRBJ2-1 | TRBV28 | TRBD1 | TGTGCCAGCAGCACAGGGGGCGCAAACAATGAGCAGTTCTTC | CASSTGGANNEQFF
16 | many | TRBJ1-2 | TRBV30 | - | TGTGCCTGGAACACCCTAAGGTCTCACGCTAACTATGGCTACACCTTC | CAWNTLRSHANYGYTF
16 | - | TRBJ2-7 | TRBV11-1 | - | TGTGCCAGCAGCTTAGGCAATGGCCTAACCGACTACGATCAGTACTTC | CASSLGNGLTDYDQYF
14 | - | TRBJ1-5 | TRBV18 | TRBD1 | TGTGCCAGCTCAGGGGGGACAGGGGATCAGCCCCAGCATTTT | CASSGGTGDQPQHF
15 | - | TRBJ2-7 | TRBV4-1 | TRBD2 | TGCGCCAGCAGCCATGCAACCGCTAGCGGGGGCGAGCAGTACTTC | CASSHATASGGEQYF
15 | few | TRBJ2-3 | TRBV12-3/TRBV12-4 | - | TGTGCCATCAGCCCCGAACGGGGTCCCACAGATACGCATTATTTT | CAISPERGPTDTHYF
14 | once | TRBJ2-3 | TRBV7-9 | - | TGTGCCAGCAGCTTAGGGCCCCTGGCAGATACGCAGTATTTT | CASSLGPLADTQYF
16 | medium-sized | TRBJ1-6 | TRBV15 | - | TGTGCCACCAGCAGAGATCGGGGCTCCGATAATTCACCCCTCCACTTT | CATSRDRGSDNSPLHF
15 | - | TRBJ2-1 | TRBV9 | TRBD2 | TGTGCCAGCAGCTCCATGACTAGCGGGGTTAATGAGCAGTTCTTC | CASSSMTSGVNEQFF
13 | many | TRBJ2-3 | TRBV9 | - | TGTGCCAGCAGCGTAATAGGGGGAGATACGCAGTATTTT | CASSVIGGDTQYF
15 | many | TRBJ1-3 | TRBV2 | - | TGTGCCAGTGTATCCGGGACGTCCTCTGGAAACACCATATATTTT | CASVSGTSSGNTIYF
14 | few | TRBJ2-3 | TRBV6-4 | - | TGTGCCAGCATTGAACGGGGAGCCACAGATACGCAGTATTTT | CASIERGATDTQYF
14 | - | TRBJ2-3 | TRBV13 | - | TGTGCCAGCAGCCGCAGGCGTATCACAGATACGCAGTATTTT | CASSRRRITDTQYF
15 | many | TRBJ1-6 | TRBV4-2 | - | TGTGCCAGCAGATCCGACAGGTCCTATAATTCACCCCTCCACTTT | CASRSDRSYNSPLHF
12 | many | TRBJ2-7 | TRBV4-1 | TRBD1 | TGCGCCAGCAGGAAACAGGGGAGCGAGCAGTACTTC | CASRKQGSEQYF
15 | few | TRBJ2-2 | TRBV6-2/TRBV6-3 | TRBD2 | TGTGCCAGCAGACTAGCGGGAGAGGACACCGGGGAGCTGTTTTTT | CASRLAGEDTGELFF
13 | few | TRBJ1-1 | TRBV2 | - | TGTGCCAGCGCAGGCAGCATGAACACTGAAGCTTTCTTT | CASAGSMNTEAFF
15 | once | TRBJ2-3 | TRBV7-6 | - | TGTGCCAGCAGCTTAAGGGTGGGGAGCACAGATACGCAGTATTTT | CASSLRVGSTDTQYF
16 | many | TRBJ2-7 | TRBV4-2 | - | TGTGCCAGCAGCCAAGTCGGCACTACAAGCTCCTACGAGCAGTACTTC | CASSQVGTTSSYEQYF
14 | few | TRBJ2-1 | TRBV2 | TRBD2 | TGTGCCAGCAGTTCGGGACTAGCTATGAATGAGCAGTTCTTC | CASSSGLAMNEQFF
13 | - | TRBJ1-6 | TRBV11-3 | - | TGTGCCAGCAGCCCCACAGTGGATTCACCCCTCAACTTT | CASSPTVDSPLNF
15 | - | TRBJ1-4 | TRBV5-1 | TRBD1 | TGCGCCAGCAGTTTGGGACAGGGGAGGAATGAGAAACTGTTTTTT | CASSLGQGRNEKLFF
15 | - | TRBJ1-2 | TRBV6-1 | TRBD1 | TGTGCCAGCAGTGAATATGAGGGCAGGGGGCTTGGCTACACCTTC | CASSEYEGRGLGYTF
15 | many | TRBJ2-2 | TRBV2 | TRBD2 | TGTGCCAGCAGGGAGCGGGGGGGCGTTACCGGGGAGCTGTTTTTT | CASRERGGVTGELFF
15 | - | TRBJ2-1 | TRBV12-3/TRBV12-4 | TRBD2 | TGTTCCAGCAGTGGGACTAGCGGGAATTCGAATGAGCAGTTCTTC | CSSSGTSGNSNEQFF
15 | medium-sized | TRBJ1-2 | TRBV28 | - | TGTGCCAGCAGTCCAGCGCCAAGGGGAGGCTATGGCTACACCTTC | CASSPAPRGGYGYTF
12 | many | TRBJ2-3 | TRBV10-3 | - | TGTGCCATCGGTAGCAGGACTGATACGCAGTATTTT | CAIGSRTDTQYF
15 | once | TRBJ2-3 | TRBV7-3 | TRBD2 | TGTGCCAGCAGCGTTAGCGGAGCGGGACCAGATACGCAATATTTT | CASSVSGAGPDTQYF
13 | few | TRBJ1-1 | TRBV6-5 | - | TGTGCCAGCAGTTACTCGACGAGGTCTGAAGCTTTCTTT | CASSYSTRSEAFF
14 | many | TRBJ1-5 | TRBV20-1 | - | TGCAGTGCTAGAGGAGGGCAGGGCGATCAGCCCCAGCATTTT | CSARGGQGDQPQHF
15 | - | TRBJ1-6 | TRBV7-8 | TRBD1 | TGTGCCAGCAGGGGATACCGGGACAGCTATTCACCCCTCCACTTT | CASRGYRDSYSPLHF
14 | few | TRBJ1-2 | TRBV24-1 | - | TGTGCCACCAGTGATTTGGGAGCTAACTATGGCTACACCTTC | CATSDLGANYGYTF
12 | medium-sized | TRBJ2-7 | TRBV20-1 | - | TGCAGTGCCCGGTGGGAAGGCTACGAGCAGTACTTC | CSARWEGYEQYF
14 | few | TRBJ2-7 | TRBV4-1 | - | TGCGCCTGGAGCCGACCAGCAGGGCGCAACGAGCAGTACTTC | CAWSRPAGRNEQYF
14 | - | TRBJ2-2 | TRBV6-4 | - | TGTGCCAGCAGTGACTGTCATTCCACCGGGGAGCTGTTTTTT | CASSDCHSTGELFF
16 | many | TRBJ2-4 | TRBV19 | - | TGTGCCAGTAGTATAATCCTAATAGCGCCTGAAAACATTCAGTACTTC | CASSIILIAPENIQYF
16 | - | TRBJ1-2 | TRBV20-1 | - | TGCAGTGCCGATCACGGGATGGACAGCCTTAACTATGGCTACACCTTC | CSADHGMDSLNYGYTF
13 | few | TRBJ2-7 | TRBV28 | - | TGTGCCAGCAGCGGGATAGGCAGGGTTTTTGAGTACTTC | CASSGIGRVFEYF